One and the same sample provided the 16 T cell receptor beta chains below, sequenced in a study of blood T cell repertoires in COVID-19. Some clones are missing from TCRdb's copy, which holds only in-frame ones; the method was immunoSEQ multiplex PCR. The table shows fewer than 35,000 clones, with roughly 90% occurring only once. Sequencing was carried out using peripheral blood. The receptors come from a man aged 45 to 65 with active or convalescent COVID-19.

The sample holds one count of this clone. The chain links TRBV18 to TRBJ1-5; perhaps TRBD1 as D (6 bases). The germline V gene has CDR1 KGHSH and CDR2 LQKENI. The CDR3 length is 15 residues. V shed 4 bases and J shed 2 bases, with 12 bases lying between them. The CDR3 DNA reads TGTGCCAGCTCACTACAGGGTCTGGGCAATCAGCCCCAGCATTTT. Translation: CASSLQGLGNQPQHF.

This chain links TRBV28 with TRBJ1-3; D possibly corresponds to TRBD1 (6 bases). Germline assignment: CDR1 MDHEN and CDR2 SYDVKM. V was pared by 2 bases and J by 3 bases, with 8 bases between. This CDR3 has 14 amino acids. CDR3: CASSLGGSGNTIYF. CDR3 DNA sequence: TGTGCCAGCAGTTTAGGGGGCAGTGGAAACACCATATATTTT.

The rearrangement links TRBV5-5 to TRBJ2-7; 10 nucleotides agree with TRBD1. CDR3 length: 13 residues. The germline gives CDR1 SGHKS, CDR2 YYEKEE (reference sequence). Trimming removed 2 bases from V and 6 bases from J; junction bases left unmatched: 2. This CDR3 reads CASSFRTGGEQYF. CDR3 coding DNA: TGTGCCAGCAGCTTTAGGACAGGGGGCGAGCAGTACTTC.

The chain couples TRBV19 to TRBJ2-7; 11 bases align to TRBD2. The V gene's germline CDR1 is LNHDA and CDR2 SQIVND (reference sequence). Trimming cost V 6 bases and J 3 bases; bases outside gene matches: 10. The CDR3 length is 16 residues. The CDR3 sequence: CASSSRLAGRDYEQYF. CDR3 in DNA: TGTGCCAGTAGCTCACGACTAGCGGGACGCGACTACGAGCAGTACTTC.

V gene TRBV10-3 combines with J gene TRBJ2-7, with TRBD1 matching over 11 bases. There are 13 residues in the CDR3. Per germline, CDR1 ENHRY and CDR2 SYGVKD. After removal of 10 bases from V and 3 bases from J, the junction contained 5 bases not matched to a gene. CDR3 loop: CATSGTGGYEQYF. Written as DNA, the CDR3 is TGTGCCACATCCGGGACAGGGGGCTACGAGCAGTACTTC.

V gene TRBV4-3 combines with J gene TRBJ2-4; D call uncertain. The V gene's germline CDR1 is LGHNA and CDR2 YSLEER. V was pared by 1 base and J by 1 base, with 14 bases between. The CDR3 spans 17 residues. DNA for the CDR3: TGCGCCAGCAGCCAAGTGTCGGTGATCGGGGCCAAAAACATTCAGTACTTC. Translated, it gives CASSQVSVIGAKNIQYF.

The chain joins TRBV29-1 to TRBJ2-3; 7 nucleotides agree with TRBD1. The CDR3 is 11 amino acids. From germline, CDR1 is SQVTM and CDR2 ANQGSEA. J lost 12 bases, V lost 4 bases, and 7 bases had no gene match. The CDR3 is CSVGHTGVQYF. In DNA, the CDR3 is TGCAGCGTTGGACACACAGGGGTCCAGTATTTT.

The CDR3 bases are TGTGCCAGCAGTTACGGCGGGGGTCGAGGCACCTTC. Its translation is CASSYGGGRGTF. V is TRBV6-2 or TRBV6-3 and J is TRBJ1-2; D may be TRBD1 (5 bases). The CDR3 consists of 12 residues. Germline loops: CDR1 MNHEY, CDR2 SVGEGT. V lost 2 bases and J 13 bases, leaving 14 bases between the germline ends.

This chain joins TRBV4-3 and TRBJ2-3, with 10 nucleotides matching TRBD2. The junction had 11 bases not matched to a gene; V was cut back by 0 bases and J by 5 bases. The length of the CDR3 is 18 residues. Germline V CDR1 and CDR2: LGHNA, YSLEER. DNA of the CDR3: TGCGCCAGCAGCCAAGATGGGCCTAGCGGGAGTTGGGTAGATACGCAGTATTTT. Its protein product is CASSQDGPSGSWVDTQYF.

The chain uses TRBV6-5 and TRBJ1-6; 9 bases are shared with TRBD1. The CDR3 runs to 15 residues. Germline CDR1 MNHEY, CDR2 SVGAGI. The trim removed 7 bases at V and 5 bases at J, leaving 6 bases unmatched. The CDR3 reads CASTKDRGNNSPLHF. In DNA form, the CDR3 reads TGTGCCAGCACCAAAGACAGGGGGAATAATTCACCCCTCCACTTT.

This sequence joins TRBV20-1 and TRBJ2-5; D may be TRBD2 (5 bases). V was pared by 3 bases and J by 4 bases, with 18 bases between. Germline V gene data show CDR1 as DFQATT and CDR2 as SNEGSKA (reference sequence). The CDR3 spans 15 residues. This chain's CDR3 is CSASAPGLGRETQYF. In DNA form, the CDR3 reads TGCAGTGCTAGTGCCCCAGGTCTGGGGAGAGAGACCCAGTACTTC.

The chain employs TRBV7-2 and TRBJ2-2, with 12 bases identical to TRBD2. The CDR3 is made up of 16 amino acids. The V gene's germline CDR1 is SGHTA and CDR2 FQGNSA. Trimming cost V 1 base and J 6 bases; bases outside gene matches: 3. As DNA, the CDR3 is TGTGCCAGCAGCTTAGGGACTAGCGGGATTGCCGGGGAGCTGTTTTTT. Amino acids: CASSLGTSGIAGELFF. Filled out from reference TRBV7-2 and TRBJ2-2, the complete variable domain reads GAGVSQSPSNKVTEKGKDVELRCDPISGHTALYWYRQSLGQGLEFLIYFQGNSAPDKSGLPSDRFSAERTGGSVSTLTIQRTQQEDSAVYLCASSLGTSGIAGELFFGEGSRLTVL.

The rearrangement uses TRBV5-1 and TRBJ2-2, with D possibly being TRBD1 (6 bases). This CDR3 contains 16 residues. Germline CDR1 SGHRS, CDR2 YFSETQ. V shed 6 bases and J shed 0 bases, with 15 bases lying between them. This CDR3 reads CASIPGAEPNTGELFF. In DNA, the CDR3 is TGCGCCAGCATCCCAGGGGCGGAACCGAACACCGGGGAGCTGTTTTTT.

The genes are TRBV14 and TRBJ2-7; 10 bases map to TRBD2. V trimming: 4 bases; J trimming: 2 bases; junction bases outside the gene matches: 5. CDR1 is SGHDN, CDR2 FVKESK, per germline. The CDR3 consists of 15 residues. The CDR3 region has the DNA TGTGCCAGCAGCCCCTCTCTAGCGGGGGCCTACGAGCAGTACTTC. Protein product: CASSPSLAGAYEQYF.

This chain connects TRBV28 to TRBJ2-5, with D possibly being TRBD2 (6 bases). This CDR3 has 15 amino acids. The germline CDR1 and CDR2 sequences are MDHEN and SYDVKM. Trimming removed 4 bases at V and 0 bases at J, with 12 bases between. CDR3 in DNA: TGTGCCAGCAGTTCTCTTAGCGGATACCAAGAGACCCAGTACTTC. Residues: CASSSLSGYQETQYF.

The CDR3 coding sequence is TGTGCCAGCAGCTTCCGGGGGACAGATACGCAGTATTTT. It yields the protein CASSFRGTDTQYF. The rearrangement uses TRBV7-9 and TRBJ2-3; TRBD2 might be the D (6 bases). The germline gives CDR1 SEHNR, CDR2 FQNEAQ (reference sequence). Trimming took off 3 bases at V and 3 bases at J, with 7 bases between the two ends. The CDR3 length is 13 residues. Full variable domain (outside the CDR3, taken from reference TRBV7-9 and TRBJ2-3): DTGVSQNPRHKITKRGQNVTFRCDPISEHNRLYWYRQTLGQGPEFLTYFQNEAQLEKSRLLSDRFSAERPKGSFSTLEIQRTEQGDSAMYLCASSFRGTDTQYFGPGTRLTVL.